A single sample gave rise to the 25 T cell receptor beta chains below, sequenced in a study of regulatory T cells in long-lasting Graves disease. Researchers made TCR beta libraries by using iRepertoire HTBI primers and running Arm-PCR on CDR3 regions. TCRdb recomputed calls from the multiplex PCR reads with MiXCR, one row per CDR3 protein. Of about 470,000 distinct CDR3 sequences detected, around 21% appear once; the ten largest clones hold over 7.5%. Time point of the sample: persistent/refractory GD, antithyroid drugs over 5 years with positive TRAb. RNA extracted from PBMCs served as the sequencing template. Sequenced here: peripheral blood mononuclear cells (PBMCs), sampled when the disease was refractory, from a patient treated with antithyroid drugs. Receptor source: a female donor with Graves disease.

This clonotype was detected ten times or more. The chain employs TRBV7-9 and TRBJ1-2; TRBD1 might be the D (5 bases). CDR1 and CDR2 (germline): SEHNR, FQNEAQ (reference sequence). The CDR3 consists of 14 residues. Between the trimmed V and J ends, which lost 3 bases and 0 bases, there was a span of 8 bases. CDR3 sequence: CASSFGAANYGYTF. The CDR3, as DNA: TGTGCCAGCAGCTTCGGGGCAGCTAACTATGGCTACACCTTC.

This clonotype was recorded many times. V and J are TRBV7-2 and TRBJ2-5; D is undetermined. Deletions cut 2 bases from V and 5 bases from J, with 9 bases between. The CDR3 extends over 13 amino acids. Looked up from germline, CDR1 is SGHTA and CDR2 is FQGNSA. The DNA of the CDR3 is TGTGCCAGCAGCTTACATAGCCGTGAGACCCAGTACTTC. As protein: CASSLHSRETQYF.

This clonotype has a count of ten or more. The genes are TRBV11-2 and TRBJ2-4; D uncertain. This CDR3 has 11 residues. V lost 1 base and J lost 9, with 4 bases in between. Germline CDR1 SGHAT, CDR2 FQNNGV. DNA for the CDR3: TGTGCCAGCAGCTTAGCTGGCATTCAGTACTTC. Residues: CASSLAGIQYF.

This clonotype was seen a handful of times. V usage is TRBV5-1 and J usage is TRBJ2-6, with 8 bases identical to TRBD2. The CDR3 extends over 18 amino acids. V shed 6 bases and J 0 bases; nucleotides not matched to a gene: 11. CDR1 and CDR2 from the germline V gene are SGHRS and YFSETQ. The CDR3 is CASTLRGGAGSGANVLTF. The CDR3 DNA sequence: TGCGCCAGCACCCTTCGGGGGGGCGCGGGCTCTGGGGCCAACGTCCTGACTTTC.

This clonotype was detected only a few times. This CDR3 reads CASSSQSGTGRVSYEQYF. In DNA form, the CDR3 reads TGTGCCAGCAGCTCCCAAAGCGGGACAGGGAGAGTATCTTACGAGCAGTACTTC. The chain carries TRBV5-6 and TRBJ2-7; 9 bases agree with TRBD1. Germline trimming cut 3 bases from V and 4 bases from J; bases unmatched to any gene: 17. Germline-derived CDR1 and CDR2 are SGHDT and YYEEEE. The CDR3 length is 18 residues.

This clonotype was detected only a few times. The chain is built from TRBV6-2 or TRBV6-3 and TRBJ1-1, with D unresolved. The germline gives CDR1 MNHEY, CDR2 SVGEGT. The V and J ends lost 0 bases and 5 bases respectively, with 13 bases between them. This CDR3 contains 15 residues. The CDR3 is CASSYSPRAGTEAFF. The CDR3 bases are TGTGCCAGCAGTTACTCGCCCCGGGCGGGGACTGAAGCTTTCTTT.

This chain connects TRBV4-1 to TRBJ1-3, with 7 bases fitting TRBD1. Unmatched junction bases numbered 12, after V lost 4 bases and J lost 3 bases. The CDR3 is 17 residues long. CDR1 is MGHRA, CDR2 YSYEKL, per germline. The CDR3: CASSPGQALTFGNTIYF. CDR3 bases: TGCGCCAGCAGCCCCGGACAGGCCTTGACCTTTGGAAACACCATATATTTT.

This clonotype was counted a few times. The chain carries TRBV10-3 and TRBJ2-7, with D tentatively TRBD1 or TRBD2 (5 bases each). CDR1 is ENHRY, CDR2 SYGVKD, per germline. V was shortened by 7 bases and J by 1 base, with 11 bases between the two germline ends. The CDR3 sequence is 13 residues long. The CDR3 loop is CAITDWGSYEQYF. The DNA of the CDR3 is TGTGCCATCACCGACTGGGGGTCCTACGAGCAGTACTTC.

The chain is built from TRBV27 and TRBJ1-4, with 7 bases fitting TRBD1. V was clipped by 4 bases and J by 8 bases; unmatched bases: 10. The CDR3 has 15 amino acids. Germline V CDR1 and CDR2: MNHEY, SMNVEV (reference sequence). This chain's CDR3 is CASSSFGTGEEKLFF. The CDR3 nucleotides read TGTGCCAGCAGTTCCTTCGGAACAGGGGAAGAAAAACTGTTTTTT.

The rearrangement uses TRBV5-6 and TRBJ1-1; 7 positions match TRBD1. This CDR3 has 17 residues. V lost 0 bases, J lost 2 bases, and 10 bases stayed unmatched. Germline CDR1 reads SGHDT; CDR2 reads YYEEEE. For the CDR3, the DNA is TGTGCCAGCAGCTTGGCCCGGTCAGGGGGACCCAACACTGAAGCTTTCTTT. Residues: CASSLARSGGPNTEAFF.

The table lists this clonotype with a few counts. The rearrangement uses TRBV27 and TRBJ2-7; D perhaps matches TRBD1 (5 bases). Germline V gives CDR1 MNHEY, CDR2 SMNVEV (reference sequence). The V end lost 7 bases, the J end lost 7 bases, and 20 bases lay between the germline ends. The CDR3 is made up of 14 amino acids. CDR3 nucleotides: TGTGCCAGCATGACAGCTAATACCGACTTGGAGCAGTACTTC. It specifies CASMTANTDLEQYF.

This clonotype appeared a few times. This chain links TRBV3-1 with TRBJ2-5; TRBD2 is a possible D gene (6 bases). Germline V gene sequence: CDR1 LGHDT, CDR2 YNNKEL (reference sequence). The CDR3 is 12 amino acids. Trimming took 2 bases from V and 5 from J, leaving 6 bases between them. The CDR3 coding sequence is TGTGCCAGCAGCCAACGGGGGGAGACCCAGTACTTC. It yields the protein CASSQRGETQYF.

J is TRBJ2-4 and V is TRBV9; D is possibly TRBD2 (5 bases). This CDR3 has 15 residues. Trimming took off 4 bases at V and 5 bases at J, with 16 bases between the two ends. CDR1 is SGDLS and CDR2 is YYNGEE in the germline V gene. DNA of the CDR3: TGTGCCAGCAGCCCTCGTTCACTAGGTCAAAACATTCAGTACTTC. Translation gives CASSPRSLGQNIQYF. The full variable domain, in which reference TRBV9 and TRBJ2-4 provide the parts outside the CDR3, is DSGVTQTPKHLITATGQRVTLRCSPRSGDLSVYWYQQSLDQGLQFLIQYYNGEERAKGNILERFSAQQFPDLHSELNLSSLELGDSALYFCASSPRSLGQNIQYFGAGTRLSVL.

This clonotype was counted many times. The CDR3 DNA reads as TGTGCCAGCAGTTCTCCCGGCCCTGCGGGACCTGAAGCTTTCTTT. Its protein product is CASSSPGPAGPEAFF. This sequence joins TRBV28 and TRBJ1-1, with a weak D call TRBD1 (5 bases). The V end lost 4 bases, the J end lost 6 bases, and 18 bases lay between the germline ends. Germline assignment: CDR1 MDHEN and CDR2 SYDVKM. The CDR3 has 15 residues.

The CDR3 nucleotides read TGTGCCAGCAGTTACTCTCCGGGGGCGCGGGGGGAGCAGTACTTC. Amino acids: CASSYSPGARGEQYF. The chain is built from TRBV6-2 or TRBV6-3 and TRBJ2-7; a weak D match, TRBD2 (7 bases). The CDR3 totals 15 residues. From germline, CDR1 is MNHEY and CDR2 SVGEGT. Trimming took off 0 bases at V and 7 bases at J, with 16 bases between the two ends.

The V call is TRBV7-9, the J call TRBJ1-2; maybe TRBD1 (5 bases). This CDR3 contains 15 residues. Deletions cut 1 base from V and 2 bases from J, with 11 bases between. Germline V lookup: CDR1 SEHNR, CDR2 FQNEAQ (reference sequence). This CDR3 reads CASSLGGGGNYGYTF. DNA for the CDR3: TGTGCCAGCAGCTTAGGGGGCGGAGGCAACTATGGCTACACCTTC.

A few counts support this clonotype. The chain carries TRBV28 and TRBJ2-7; 7 bases line up with TRBD2. This CDR3 contains 16 residues. From germline, CDR1 is MDHEN and CDR2 SYDVKM. J gave up 0 bases and V 2 bases, and 7 bases lay outside the gene matches. CDR3 sequence (DNA): TGTGCCAGCAGTTTACCACCGGGGGAGGGCTCCTACGAGCAGTACTTC. This gives the protein CASSLPPGEGSYEQYF.

The V gene is TRBV4-1, the J gene TRBJ2-1; D tentatively fits TRBD1 or TRBD2 (5 bases each). The CDR3 consists of 14 residues. Germline V gene sequence: CDR1 MGHRA, CDR2 YSYEKL. V lost 4 bases and J 8 bases, leaving 15 bases between the germline ends. The CDR3, as DNA: TGCGCCAGCAGCCTTAGGGGCAGCGGAGATGAGCAGTTCTTC. It is translated as CASSLRGSGDEQFF.

The chain uses TRBV2 and TRBJ2-7; 11 bases fit TRBD2. Germline V gene data show CDR1 as SNHLY and CDR2 as FYNNEI. The V and J ends lost 7 bases and 4 bases, in that order; junction bases with no gene match: 6. The CDR3 spans 14 residues. CDR3 region: CASKETSGRYEQYF. CDR3 sequence (DNA): TGTGCCAGCAAAGAAACTAGCGGGAGATACGAGCAGTACTTC. The full variable domain, in which reference TRBV2 and TRBJ2-7 provide the parts outside the CDR3, is EPEVTQTPSHQVTQMGQEVILRCVPISNHLYFYWYRQILGQKVEFLVSFYNNEISEKSEIFDDQFSVERPDGSNFTLKIRSTKLEDSAMYFCASKETSGRYEQYFGPGTRLTVT.

This rearrangement joins TRBV7-6 to TRBJ1-5; D not resolved. CDR1 is SGHVS, CDR2 FNYEAQ, per germline. This CDR3 has 15 residues. V lost 1 base and J 3 bases, leaving 10 bases between the germline ends. DNA of the CDR3: TGTGCCAGCAGCTTAGTCGCCGGCAACAATCAGCCCCAGCATTTT. Residues: CASSLVAGNNQPQHF.

The chain has TRBV20-1 and TRBJ2-3; D ambiguous. The germline V and J ends were trimmed by 6 bases and 7 bases, with 14 bases remaining between them. Germline lookup yields CDR1 DFQATT and CDR2 SNEGSKA (reference sequence). This CDR3 is 12 amino acids long. The CDR3 loop reads CSAPDKWNTQYF. In DNA form, the CDR3 reads TGCAGTGCGCCAGACAAGTGGAATACGCAGTATTTT.

There are many counts of this clonotype. This chain links TRBV28 with TRBJ1-1; TRBD1 might be the D (6 bases). The germline V and J ends were trimmed by 6 bases and 10 bases, with 12 bases remaining between them. The CDR3 has 11 residues. Germline CDR1 is MDHEN and CDR2 is SYDVKM. The CDR3, as DNA: TGTGCCAGCAGCCCGGACAGCGGAGCTTTCTTT. It codes for CASSPDSGAFF.

This chain joins TRBV2 and TRBJ2-6; TRBD1 aligns across 7 bases. This CDR3 region has 17 residues. Germline trimming cut 6 bases from V and 0 bases from J; bases unmatched to any gene: 8. Germline-derived CDR1 and CDR2 are SNHLY and FYNNEI. The CDR3, as DNA: TGTGCCAGCAGGGCCGGGACAGAAAACTCTGGGGCCAACGTCCTGACTTTC. Protein sequence: CASRAGTENSGANVLTF.

This clonotype was seen a handful of times. The V call is TRBV10-3, the J call TRBJ2-5, with D unresolved. Germline V gene lookup returns CDR1 ENHRY and CDR2 SYGVKD. Trimming took 4 bases from V and 2 from J, leaving 8 bases between them. The CDR3 totals 13 residues. The CDR3 is CAISAVLQETQYF. The CDR3 DNA is TGTGCCATCAGTGCAGTCTTACAAGAGACCCAGTACTTC.

This clonotype was recorded many times. The chain joins TRBV7-8 to TRBJ2-5; no clear D gene. Trimming stripped 1 base from V and 9 bases from J, with 6 bases between. The germline gives CDR1 SGHVS, CDR2 FQNEAQ. This CDR3 has 11 amino acids. CDR3 sequence: CASSLGLSQYF. In DNA form, the CDR3 reads TGTGCCAGCAGCTTAGGATTGTCCCAGTACTTC.